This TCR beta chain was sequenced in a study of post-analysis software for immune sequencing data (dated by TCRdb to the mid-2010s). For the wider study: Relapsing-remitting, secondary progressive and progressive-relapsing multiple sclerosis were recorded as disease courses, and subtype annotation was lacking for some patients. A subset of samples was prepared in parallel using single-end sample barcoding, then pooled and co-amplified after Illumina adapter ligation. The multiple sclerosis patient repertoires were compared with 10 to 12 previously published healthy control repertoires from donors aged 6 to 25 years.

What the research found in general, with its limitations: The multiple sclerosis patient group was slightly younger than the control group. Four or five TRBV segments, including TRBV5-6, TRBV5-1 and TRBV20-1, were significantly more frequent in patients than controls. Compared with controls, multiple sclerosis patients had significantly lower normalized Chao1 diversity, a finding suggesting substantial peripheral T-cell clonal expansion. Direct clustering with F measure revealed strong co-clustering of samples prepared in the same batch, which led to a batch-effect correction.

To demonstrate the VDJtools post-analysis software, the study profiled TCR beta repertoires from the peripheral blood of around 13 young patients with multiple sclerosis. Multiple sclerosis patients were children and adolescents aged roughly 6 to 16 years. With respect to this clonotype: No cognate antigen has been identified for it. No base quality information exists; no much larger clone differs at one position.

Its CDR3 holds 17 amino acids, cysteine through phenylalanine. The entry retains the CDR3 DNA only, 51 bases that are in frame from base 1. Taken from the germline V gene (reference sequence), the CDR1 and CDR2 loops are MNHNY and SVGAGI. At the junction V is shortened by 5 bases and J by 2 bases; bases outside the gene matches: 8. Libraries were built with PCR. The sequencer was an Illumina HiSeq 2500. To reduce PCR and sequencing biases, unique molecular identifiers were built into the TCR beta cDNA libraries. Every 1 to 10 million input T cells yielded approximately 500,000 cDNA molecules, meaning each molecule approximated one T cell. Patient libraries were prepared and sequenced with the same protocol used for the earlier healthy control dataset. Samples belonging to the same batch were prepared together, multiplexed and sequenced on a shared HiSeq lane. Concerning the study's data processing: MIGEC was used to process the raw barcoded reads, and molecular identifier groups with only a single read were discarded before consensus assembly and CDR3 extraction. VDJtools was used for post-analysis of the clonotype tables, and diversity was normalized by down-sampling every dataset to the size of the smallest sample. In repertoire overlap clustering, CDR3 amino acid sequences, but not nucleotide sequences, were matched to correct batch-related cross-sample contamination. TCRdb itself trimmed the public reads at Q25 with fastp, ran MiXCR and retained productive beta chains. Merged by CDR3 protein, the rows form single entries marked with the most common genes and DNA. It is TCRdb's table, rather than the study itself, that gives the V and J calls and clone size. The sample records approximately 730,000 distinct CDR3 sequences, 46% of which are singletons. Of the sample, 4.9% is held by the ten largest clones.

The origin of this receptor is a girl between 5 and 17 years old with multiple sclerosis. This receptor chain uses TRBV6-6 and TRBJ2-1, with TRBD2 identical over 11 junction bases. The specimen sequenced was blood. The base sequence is TGTGCCAGCAGTCCCCCGCGACTAGCGGGAACCTACAATGAGCAGTTCTTC. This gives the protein CASSPPRLAGTYNEQFF.